The clone carrying this T cell receptor beta chain was recorded only once. Its antigen is as yet unknown. These data originate in a study of identifying expanded T cells in peripheral blood. Study-wide points: Differentially abundant clones: roughly 1.2 between replicates, 16.4 at around 14 days, roughly 18 at four.

Some clones are missing from TCRdb's copy, which holds only in-frame ones; the method was immunoSEQ multiplex PCR. The sample consists of 91,000 or so clones, 88% of them appearing once. Between the trimmed V and J ends, which lost 0 bases and 7 bases, there was a span of 9 bases. The CDR3 extends over 13 amino acids. The germline V gene has CDR1 SGHRS and CDR2 YFSETQ. Sequenced sample: blood. The sequence was collected from a person between 18 and 69 years old in good health. This chain connects TRBV5-1 to TRBJ2-3, with a possible D match to TRBD2 (5 bases). In DNA form, the CDR3 reads TGCGCCAGCAGCTTGGGGAGGATAAATACGCAGTATTTT. It encodes CASSLGRINTQYF.